The 20 T cell receptor beta chains below were found in one sample sequenced in a study of blood T cell repertoires in COVID-19. Only in-frame clones appear in the TCRdb table, and some are missing; sequencing was by immunoSEQ multiplex PCR. The table shows about 150,000 clones, with around 80% occurring only once. Input material: peripheral blood. Receptors were obtained from a woman between 55 and 75 years old with acute or convalescent COVID-19.

CDR3 nucleotide sequence: TGTGCCAGCAGTGAACGACAGGGCTACACAGATACGCAGTATTTT. Its protein is CASSERQGYTDTQYF. V and J are TRBV2 and TRBJ2-3; TRBD1 matches 7 bases. CDR1 is SNHLY, CDR2 FYNNEI, per germline. This CDR3 has 15 residues. J gave up 2 bases and V 2 bases, and 4 bases lay outside the gene matches.

V usage is TRBV12-3 or TRBV12-4 and J usage is TRBJ1-2; D remains ambiguous. This CDR3 has 11 residues. V gave up 7 bases and J gave up 1 base, with 4 bases separating them. CDR3 sequence (DNA): TGTGCCAGCACGGGTAACTATGGCTACACCTTC. It yields the protein CASTGNYGYTF.

V and J are TRBV30 and TRBJ1-1; 9 nucleotides match TRBD1. This CDR3 contains 14 residues. CDR1 is GTSNPN, CDR2 SVGIG, per germline (reference sequence). After removal of 3 bases from V and 1 base from J, the junction contained 3 bases not matched to a gene. The DNA of the CDR3 is TGTGCCTGGAGACCGGGACAGGGGAACACTGAAGCTTTCTTT. This encodes CAWRPGQGNTEAFF.

The chain uses TRBV5-4 and TRBJ1-2; D perhaps matches TRBD1 (5 bases). The CDR3 length is 15 residues. Trimming stripped 0 bases from V and 4 bases from J, with 13 bases between. Per the germline V gene, CDR1 is SGHNT and CDR2 is YYREEE (reference sequence). The chain's CDR3 is CASSLETDLFYGYTF. CDR3 bases: TGTGCCAGCAGCTTGGAGACAGACCTCTTCTATGGCTACACCTTC.

The chain is built from TRBV5-6 and TRBJ1-3, with 8 bases matching TRBD1. The germline V gene encodes CDR1 SGHDT and CDR2 YYEEEE. Trimming at V came to 0 bases and at J to 2 bases, leaving 4 bases not matched to a gene. The length of the CDR3 is 16 residues. This CDR3 reads CASSLGLTGAGNTIYF. Here the CDR3 DNA reads TGTGCCAGCAGCTTGGGACTGACAGGGGCTGGAAACACCATATATTTT. Supplemented by reference TRBV5-6 and TRBJ1-3, the full variable domain reads DAGVTQSPTHLIKTRGQQVTLRCSPKSGHDTVSWYQQALGQGPQFIFQYYEEEERQRGNFPDRFSGHQFPNYSSELNVNALLLGDSALYLCASSLGLTGAGNTIYFGEGSWLTVV.

The chain has TRBV9 and TRBJ1-3; tentatively, D is TRBD1 (5 bases). V gave up 0 bases and J gave up 0 bases, with 7 bases separating them. Germline lookup yields CDR1 SGDLS and CDR2 YYNGEE. The CDR3 length is 15 residues. In DNA form, the CDR3 reads TGTGCCAGCAGCGTAGCTCAGGGCTCTGGAAACACCATATATTTT. Protein: CASSVAQGSGNTIYF. The full variable domain, its missing parts supplied by reference TRBV9 and TRBJ1-3, is DSGVTQTPKHLITATGQRVTLRCSPRSGDLSVYWYQQSLDQGLQFLIQYYNGEERAKGNILERFSAQQFPDLHSELNLSSLELGDSALYFCASSVAQGSGNTIYFGEGSWLTVV.

The chain combines TRBV10-3 with TRBJ2-1, with 9 bases that match TRBD2. This CDR3 has 17 amino acids. Trimming removed 0 bases from V and 3 bases from J; junction bases left unmatched: 6. CDR1 ENHRY and CDR2 SYGVKD come from the germline V gene. Here the CDR3 reads CAISESGLAGIYNEQFF. In DNA, the CDR3 is TGTGCCATCAGTGAGTCGGGGCTAGCGGGGATCTACAATGAGCAGTTCTTC.

This clone was seen more than once but under ten times. The genes are TRBV5-6 and TRBJ1-2; weak D call: TRBD1 (5 bases). Trimming stripped 0 bases from V and 8 bases from J, with 11 bases between. CDR3 length equals 13 residues. The V gene's germline CDR1 is SGHDT and CDR2 YYEEEE. The CDR3 sequence: CASSLEQVHGYTF. The CDR3 DNA follows: TGTGCCAGCAGCTTGGAACAGGTTCACGGCTACACCTTC.

V gene TRBV2 combines with J gene TRBJ2-1, with D tentatively TRBD1 (6 bases). CDR1 and CDR2 from the germline V gene are SNHLY and FYNNEI. The germline V and J ends were trimmed by 6 bases and 2 bases, with 14 bases remaining between them. This CDR3 region has 15 residues. The CDR3 is CASREQGRPYNEQFF. CDR3 nucleotides: TGTGCCAGCAGGGAACAGGGTCGCCCCTACAATGAGCAGTTCTTC.

The rearrangement joins TRBV9 to TRBJ2-3, with 12 bases identical to TRBD2. Germline V gene data show CDR1 as SGDLS and CDR2 as YYNGEE. V was clipped by 3 bases and J by 2 bases; unmatched bases: 7. This CDR3 has 17 residues. The CDR3 sequence: CASSAFGLAGYTDTQYF. CDR3 bases: TGTGCCAGCAGCGCCTTTGGACTAGCGGGGTACACAGATACGCAGTATTTT.

V gene TRBV6-5 combines with J gene TRBJ2-3; 9 positions agree with TRBD1. With V trimmed by 4 bases and J by 5 bases, 4 bases remained unmatched. The CDR3 contains 14 residues. Germline V gives CDR1 MNHEY, CDR2 SVGAGI. CDR3 in DNA: TGTGCCAGCAGTTGGGACAGGGATAGAGATACGCAGTATTTT. The encoded protein is CASSWDRDRDTQYF.

This clone was observed a handful of times. The chain has TRBV5-6 and TRBJ2-7; 9 bases match TRBD2. The CDR3 loop spans 17 amino acids. Germline CDR1 is SGHDT and CDR2 is YYEEEE. V was clipped by 3 bases and J by 1 base; unmatched bases: 11. The CDR3 sequence is CASSSPAGTSFSYEQYF. DNA for the CDR3: TGTGCCAGCAGCTCACCAGCCGGGACTAGCTTTTCCTACGAGCAGTACTTC.

The V gene is TRBV20-1, the J gene TRBJ2-1; 7 bases match TRBD2. The CDR3 length is 16 residues. V lost 3 bases, J lost 7 bases, and 15 bases stayed unmatched. Looked up from germline, CDR1 is DFQATT and CDR2 is SNEGSKA (reference sequence). The CDR3 here is CSASISGTIPGNEQFF. CDR3 nucleotides: TGCAGTGCTAGTATCTCCGGGACTATCCCTGGGAATGAGCAGTTCTTC.

The CDR3 here is CASSPAGQGRSSYEQYF. In DNA form, the CDR3 reads TGTGCCAGCTCCCCGGCCGGGCAGGGGCGAAGCTCCTACGAGCAGTACTTC. The rearrangement uses TRBV18 and TRBJ2-7; D may be TRBD1 (6 bases). Germline values: CDR1 KGHSH, CDR2 LQKENI. Trimming removed 6 bases at V and 0 bases at J, with 21 bases between. This CDR3 spans 17 amino acids.

V and J are TRBV9 and TRBJ1-2, with 9 bases identical to TRBD1. The length of the CDR3 is 16 residues. The germline gives CDR1 SGDLS, CDR2 YYNGEE. V trimming: 0 bases; J trimming: 4 bases; junction bases outside the gene matches: 7. The CDR3 here is CASSVGAQGAAYGYTF. The CDR3 nucleotides are TGTGCCAGCAGCGTAGGAGCACAGGGGGCCGCCTATGGCTACACCTTC.

This chain joins TRBV7-8 and TRBJ1-4; the D gene is possibly TRBD1 (6 bases). Per the germline V gene, CDR1 is SGHVS and CDR2 is FQNEAQ. V shed 1 base and J shed 9 bases, with 12 bases lying between them. The CDR3 consists of 14 residues. CDR3 nucleotide sequence: TGTGCCAGCAGCTTAGACGGGCAGGGGCAAAAACTGTTTTTT. Residues: CASSLDGQGQKLFF. Full variable domain (missing parts from reference TRBV7-8 and TRBJ1-4): GAGVSQSPRYKVAKRGQDVALRCDPISGHVSLFWYQQALGQGPEFLTYFQNEAQLDKSGLPSDRFFAERPEGSVSTLKIQRTQQEDSAVYLCASSLDGQGQKLFFGSGTQLSVL.

This clone was seen a few times. This chain links TRBV19 with TRBJ2-6; 7 nucleotides agree with TRBD1. Germline values: CDR1 LNHDA, CDR2 SQIVND (reference sequence). Trimming cost V 5 bases and J 7 bases; bases outside gene matches: 8. The CDR3 consists of 15 residues. DNA for the CDR3: TGTGCCAGTAGTGTGGACAGGCTTGAAGCCAACGTCCTGACTTTC. This encodes CASSVDRLEANVLTF.

The chain joins TRBV2 to TRBJ2-7; TRBD2 is a possible D gene (6 bases). There are 14 residues in the CDR3. Germline CDR1 is SNHLY and CDR2 is FYNNEI. V shed 8 bases and J shed 0 bases, with 14 bases lying between them. The CDR3 DNA reads as TGTGCCAGCTCAAAGCGGGTGGGCTCCTACGAGCAGTACTTC. Amino acid sequence: CASSKRVGSYEQYF.

The chain links TRBV7-8 to TRBJ1-2; perhaps TRBD1 as D (6 bases). The V gene's germline CDR1 is SGHVS and CDR2 FQNEAQ. V dropped 1 base and J dropped 7 bases, with 10 bases sitting between them. This CDR3 comprises 13 residues. The CDR3 sequence: CASSLGRGSGYTF. Written as DNA, the CDR3 is TGTGCCAGCAGCTTAGGCAGGGGTTCTGGCTACACCTTC.

The chain couples TRBV3-1 (or the pseudogene TRBV3-2) to TRBJ2-2, with D tentatively TRBD2 (6 bases). CDR3 size: 14 residues. Deletions cut 5 bases from V and 4 bases from J, with 11 bases between. Germline V gene sequence: CDR1 LGHDT, CDR2 YNNKEL (reference sequence). The chain's CDR3 is CASSFGGSTGELFF. The CDR3 nucleotides read TGTGCCAGCAGCTTCGGAGGGAGCACCGGGGAGCTGTTTTTT.